Following are 26 T cell receptor beta chains from one sample sequenced in a study of beta chain features in type 1 diabetes. Points from the study as a whole: Moderately but significantly shorter TCRB CDR3s were found in Type 1 diabetes patients in all four CD4+ subsets.

What these receptors recognize is not known. Expressed TCRB transcripts were sequenced after all isolated RNA was converted to cDNA. Assay used: immunoSEQ multiplex PCR; TCRdb lists only in-frame clones, some missing. There are about 650,000 clones in the sample; 9.5% to 15% occur only once, and approximately 0.11% lies in the top ten. What was sequenced was naive CD4+ T cells from blood. The receptors were sampled from a man in his thirties or forties with type 1 diabetes.

This clone was found a few times. The chain uses TRBV7-9 and TRBJ2-5; D is unresolved. The germline CDR1 and CDR2 sequences are SEHNR and FQNEAQ (reference sequence). The germline V and J ends were trimmed by 1 base and 1 base, with 10 bases remaining between them. The CDR3 has 15 residues. CDR3 nucleotides: TGTGCCAGCAGCTTAGGGTTTCACAGCCAAGAGACCCAGTACTTC. It codes for CASSLGFHSQETQYF. Full variable domain (missing parts from reference TRBV7-9 and TRBJ2-5): DTGVSQNPRHKITKRGQNVTFRCDPISEHNRLYWYRQTLGQGPEFLTYFQNEAQLEKSRLLSDRFSAERPKGSFSTLEIQRTEQGDSAMYLCASSLGFHSQETQYFGPGTRLLVL.

This clone was detected a few times. The rearrangement links TRBV13 to TRBJ2-1, with 8 bases fitting TRBD2. The V segment lost 5 bases and the J segment 7 bases; nucleotides outside the gene matches: 10. The CDR3 sequence is 15 residues long. Germline lookup yields CDR1 PRHDT and CDR2 FYEKMQ (reference sequence). Written as DNA, the CDR3 is TGTGCCAGCAGCCCTCGGGGGGGAGGGAGAAATGAGCAGTTCTTC. Residues: CASSPRGGGRNEQFF.

This clone has a handful of counts. The chain joins TRBV13 to TRBJ2-3; TRBD1 matches at 7 bases. The length of the CDR3 is 16 residues. Per the germline V gene, CDR1 is PRHDT and CDR2 is FYEKMQ (reference sequence). Trimming cost V 1 base and J 6 bases; bases outside gene matches: 10. The CDR3 sequence is CASSLESRGWTDTQYF. The CDR3 nucleotides are TGTGCCAGCAGCTTAGAATCCAGGGGGTGGACGGATACGCAGTATTTT. The variable domain in full, completed from reference TRBV13 and TRBJ2-3, reads AAGVIQSPRHLIKEKRETATLKCYPIPRHDTVYWYQQGPGQDPQFLISFYEKMQSDKGSIPDRFSAQQFSDYHSELNMSSLELGDSALYFCASSLESRGWTDTQYFGPGTRLTVL.

This chain's CDR3 is CASSVAPLLQAETQYF. CDR3 nucleotide sequence: TGTGCCAGCAGCGTAGCACCGCTATTGCAGGCGGAGACCCAGTACTTC. The chain links TRBV9 to TRBJ2-5; D uncertain. Trimming shortened V by 0 bases and J by 5 bases, and 17 bases separated the two germline ends. This CDR3 spans 16 amino acids. Germline assignment: CDR1 SGDLS and CDR2 YYNGEE.

This clone was seen more than once but under ten times. Here the CDR3 DNA reads TGCAGCGCCCGGGACAGGGGGCTTACTGAAGCTTTCTTT. As protein: CSARDRGLTEAFF. The V call is TRBV29-1, the J call TRBJ1-1; 12 bases align to TRBD1. There are 13 residues in the CDR3. Germline V gene lookup returns CDR1 SQVTM and CDR2 ANQGSEA. The V gene end was trimmed by 7 bases and the J gene end by 5 bases; junction bases not matched to a gene: 5.

This clone was picked up a small number of times. J is TRBJ2-7 and V is TRBV11-3, with D possibly being TRBD1 (6 bases). This CDR3 comprises 15 residues. Trimming pared 1 base from V and 0 bases from J, leaving 10 bases between. CDR1 SGHNT and CDR2 YENEEA come from the germline V gene. CDR3 sequence: CASSLAGQLSYEQYF. DNA of the CDR3: TGTGCCAGCAGCTTAGCGGGACAACTCTCCTACGAGCAGTACTTC.

This sequence joins TRBV5-6 and TRBJ2-2; D remains unclear. The germline V gene has CDR1 SGHDT and CDR2 YYEEEE. CDR3 length: 15 amino acids. The ends were cut back, 1 base at V and 5 bases at J, with 12 bases in the middle. CDR3 in amino acids: CASSLSTTLTGELFF. CDR3 coding DNA: TGTGCCAGCAGCTTGAGTACCACTTTAACCGGGGAGCTGTTTTTT.

This clone was counted only a few times. CDR3 sequence (DNA): TGCGCCAGCAGCCTTAGAGGATTCGGGGGAGGTCCTCCTTCTAATTCACCCCTCCACTTT. It specifies CASSLRGFGGGPPSNSPLHF. V usage is TRBV4-1 and J usage is TRBJ1-6; possibly TRBD1 for D (5 bases). Germline assignment: CDR1 MGHRA and CDR2 YSYEKL. The CDR3 has 20 residues. Trimming shortened V by 4 bases and J by 6 bases, and 28 bases separated the two germline ends.

The chain combines TRBV7-2 with TRBJ2-7; TRBD1 agrees at 10 bases. The V segment lost 6 bases and the J segment 3 bases; nucleotides outside the gene matches: 5. CDR3 size: 14 residues. CDR1 is SGHTA, CDR2 FQGNSA, per germline. For the CDR3, the DNA is TGTGCCAGCAGAACGACAGGGGGCGTCTACGAGCAGTACTTC. This gives the protein CASRTTGGVYEQYF.

The J gene is TRBJ2-3, the V gene TRBV7-7; the match to TRBD2 covers 11 bases. The CDR3 covers 17 residues. The J segment lost 1 base and the V segment lost 1 base, leaving 4 bases of the junction unmatched. Germline V gene data show CDR1 as SSHAT and CDR2 as FNYEAQ (reference sequence). CDR3 coding DNA: TGTGCCAGCAGCTTAGGTTCGACTAGCGGGGGCACAGATACGCAGTATTTT. This codes for CASSLGSTSGGTDTQYF.

This clone was seen more than once but under ten times. The chain carries TRBV6-1 and TRBJ1-4; 9 bases map to TRBD1. J was trimmed by 8 bases and V by 2 bases; bases with no gene match: 3. The germline gives CDR1 MNHNS, CDR2 SASEGT. The CDR3 extends over 14 amino acids. The CDR3 DNA reads as TGTGCCAGCAGTGAATGGACAGGGGACGAAAAACTGTTTTTT. Translation: CASSEWTGDEKLFF.

The chain joins TRBV6-1 to TRBJ1-2, with D perhaps matching TRBD1 (6 bases). With 2 bases removed from V and 1 base from J, the gap between germline ends came to 11 bases. CDR1 is MNHNS, CDR2 SASEGT, per germline. The CDR3 sequence is 15 residues long. The CDR3 protein is CASSEIGQLNYGYTF. In DNA, the CDR3 is TGTGCCAGCAGTGAAATAGGACAGCTTAACTATGGCTACACCTTC.

CDR3 bases: TGTGCCAGTAGTGCTGGAGGACAGCGCAATCAGCCCCAGCATTTT. It yields the protein CASSAGGQRNQPQHF. The rearrangement joins TRBV19 to TRBJ1-5; tentatively, D is TRBD1 (6 bases). V lost 5 bases, J lost 2 bases, and 13 bases lay in between. Germline V lookup: CDR1 LNHDA, CDR2 SQIVND (reference sequence). This CDR3 is 15 amino acids long.

This clone showed up just a few times. The J gene is TRBJ2-3, the V gene TRBV5-1, with 8 nucleotides matching TRBD1. V lost 3 bases to trimming and J lost 2 bases; unmatched junction nucleotides: 8. The CDR3 sequence is 16 residues long. Germline V CDR1 and CDR2: SGHRS, YFSETQ. The DNA of the CDR3 is TGCGCCAGCAGCTACGGACAGGGTACGACCACAGATACGCAGTATTTT. The encoded protein is CASSYGQGTTTDTQYF.

This clone was detected a few times. The gene calls are TRBV27 and TRBJ1-6; D is unresolved. CDR3 length: 16 amino acids. Trimming pared 1 base from V and 9 bases from J, leaving 16 bases between. Germline loops: CDR1 MNHEY, CDR2 SMNVEV (reference sequence). The CDR3 loop is CASSLWTSKTLSPLHF. In nucleotides, the CDR3 is TGTGCCAGCAGTTTATGGACTTCTAAGACTCTTTCACCCCTCCACTTT.

This clone was seen only a few times. The V call is TRBV4-3, the J call TRBJ2-2, with 9 nucleotides matching TRBD2. Unmatched junction bases numbered 2, after V lost 1 base and J lost 2 bases. There are 16 residues in the CDR3. The germline V gene has CDR1 LGHNA and CDR2 YSLEER. The CDR3 DNA is TGCGCCAGCAGCCAAGGGACTAGCGCTAACACCGGGGAGCTGTTTTTT. Protein product: CASSQGTSANTGELFF.

This clone came up a few times. The chain has TRBV6-1 and TRBJ1-2; TRBD1 aligns across 7 bases. Germline V gene lookup returns CDR1 MNHNS and CDR2 SASEGT. The V segment lost 6 bases and the J segment 4 bases; nucleotides outside the gene matches: 5. CDR3 length equals 13 residues. The CDR3 sequence: CASSVGQSYGYTF. The CDR3 DNA is TGTGCCAGCAGCGTGGGACAGAGCTATGGCTACACCTTC.

In this sample, this clone turned up a few times. The V and J genes are TRBV5-4 and TRBJ1-2; TRBD1 aligns across 8 bases. The CDR3 consists of 16 residues. Germline loops: CDR1 SGHNT, CDR2 YYREEE (reference sequence). V shed 0 bases and J 3 bases; nucleotides not matched to a gene: 7. CDR3 nucleotides: TGTGCCAGCAGCTTGGGACAGGGGTATTTGGACTATGGCTACACCTTC. Its protein product is CASSLGQGYLDYGYTF. Together with reference TRBV5-4 and TRBJ1-2, the CDR3 gives the full variable domain: ETGVTQSPTHLIKTRGQQVTLRCSSQSGHNTVSWYQQALGQGPQFIFQYYREEENGRGNFPPRFSGLQFPNYSSELNVNALELDDSALYLCASSLGQGYLDYGYTFGSGTRLTVV.

This clone has only a few counts. The chain has TRBV27 and TRBJ1-5; D is uncertain. The CDR3 has 13 residues. Germline CDR1 reads MNHEY; CDR2 reads SMNVEV (reference sequence). Trimming shortened V by 2 bases and J by 2 bases, and 4 bases separated the two germline ends. CDR3 DNA: TGTGCCAGCAGTTTAATTGGCAATCAGCCCCAGCATTTT. Encoded protein: CASSLIGNQPQHF.

This clone showed up just a few times. Written as DNA, the CDR3 is TGTGCCAGCAGCGCTTCAGGGGCTGGGGCCAACGTCCTGACTTTC. Protein sequence: CASSASGAGANVLTF. This chain joins TRBV9 and TRBJ2-6; weak D call: TRBD1 (6 bases). Looked up from germline, CDR1 is SGDLS and CDR2 is YYNGEE. V was cut by 3 bases and J by 2 bases, with 9 bases left in between. CDR3 length: 15 residues.

This clone was seen a handful of times. The V gene is TRBV4-3, the J gene TRBJ1-2, with TRBD1 matching over 7 bases. The CDR3 totals 13 residues. V gave up 1 base and J gave up 8 bases; unmatched junction bases: 4. Per the germline V gene, CDR1 is LGHNA and CDR2 is YSLEER. The CDR3 loop is CASSQATGVGYTF. CDR3 coding DNA: TGCGCCAGCAGCCAAGCTACAGGGGTCGGCTACACCTTC.

The chain is built from TRBV7-8 and TRBJ1-5; 8 bases map to TRBD1. The CDR3 loop spans 15 amino acids. In germline, CDR1 is SGHVS, CDR2 FQNEAQ. The V gene end was trimmed by 2 bases and the J gene end by 4 bases; junction bases not matched to a gene: 4. The DNA of the CDR3 is TGTGCCAGCAGCTTATACAGGGGGGATAATCAGCCCCAGCATTTT. As protein: CASSLYRGDNQPQHF.

This clone was observed a handful of times. The genes are TRBV7-9 and TRBJ2-3; D remains unclear. The CDR3 runs 14 residues. In germline, CDR1 is SEHNR, CDR2 FQNEAQ (reference sequence). The ends were cut back, 4 bases at V and 4 bases at J, with 12 bases in the middle. In DNA form, the CDR3 reads TGTGCCAGCAGCTCCCAAGGCCGGGCAGATACGCAGTATTTT. This encodes CASSSQGRADTQYF. The complete variable domain, with remaining parts taken from reference TRBV7-9 and TRBJ2-3, reads DTGVSQNPRHKITKRGQNVTFRCDPISEHNRLYWYRQTLGQGPEFLTYFQNEAQLEKSRLLSDRFSAERPKGSFSTLEIQRTEQGDSAMYLCASSSQGRADTQYFGPGTRLTVL.

The rearrangement uses TRBV4-2 and TRBJ2-1; the match to TRBD2 covers 13 bases. This CDR3 has 18 residues. Germline CDR1 and CDR2: LGHNA and YNFKEQ. Trimming took 2 bases from V and 9 from J; bases not matched to a gene: 13. DNA for the CDR3: TGTGCCAGCAGCCAATCGATGCCGGGACTAGCGGGGTATCCTGAGCAGTTCTTC. Protein product: CASSQSMPGLAGYPEQFF.

This chain links TRBV7-8 with TRBJ1-2; the D is unclear. The CDR3 length is 15 residues. The V gene lost 5 bases and the J gene lost 4 bases, with 17 bases spanning the gap. Germline V lookup: CDR1 SGHVS, CDR2 FQNEAQ. The CDR3 DNA is TGTGCCAGCAGCCCAGGCGCTTTCGACCTCTATGGCTACACCTTC. Translation gives CASSPGAFDLYGYTF.

This clone has more than one count but fewer than ten. The CDR3 DNA reads as TGCGCCAGCAGCCAGACCAGACAGGCTGGAAACACCATATATTTT. Translated: CASSQTRQAGNTIYF. The J gene is TRBJ1-3, the V gene TRBV4-1; a possible D gene is TRBD1 (6 bases). Germline CDR1 and CDR2: MGHRA and YSYEKL. The CDR3 is 15 amino acids. Trimming cost V 3 bases and J 2 bases, with 11 bases left between them.